The 6 T cell receptor beta chains given below trace back to one sample, sequenced in a study of T cell responses to AZD1222 COVID-19 vaccine. The table came from immunoSEQ multiplex PCR; TCRdb's copy has only in-frame clones and leaves some out. The data contain more than 150,000 clones, more than 80% of them seen just once; the ten biggest clones take up 5% to 7%. The sequencing here drew on peripheral blood, taken on day 0 of AZD1222 vaccination. All receptors come from an adult in good health.

The sample holds a few counts of this clone. This chain links TRBV10-3 with TRBJ1-1; D remains unclear. Germline-derived CDR1 and CDR2 are ENHRY and SYGVKD. V lost 10 bases and J 0 bases, leaving 18 bases between the germline ends. CDR3 size: 15 residues. DNA of the CDR3: TGTGCCACCCAGCGGCTCCGGACGCTGAACACTGAAGCTTTCTTT. This gives the protein CATQRLRTLNTEAFF.

The chain links TRBV18 to TRBJ1-3; maybe TRBD1 (6 bases). Looked up from germline, CDR1 is KGHSH and CDR2 is LQKENI. Between the trimmed V and J ends, which lost 4 bases and 0 bases, there was a span of 13 bases. CDR3 length: 16 amino acids. Here the CDR3 reads CASSHGQSGSGNTIYF. CDR3 bases: TGTGCCAGCTCACACGGACAGTCTGGCTCTGGAAACACCATATATTTT.

The chain links TRBV14 to TRBJ1-2; D is perhaps TRBD1 (5 bases). Germline-derived CDR1 and CDR2 are SGHDN and FVKESK. The V gene lost 2 bases and the J gene lost 7 bases, with 5 bases spanning the gap. The CDR3 is 11 amino acids. The CDR3 loop reads CASSQQGGYTF. The CDR3 bases are TGTGCCAGCAGCCAACAGGGTGGCTACACCTTC.

The V call is TRBV30, the J call TRBJ2-7; tentative D call: TRBD1 (6 bases). V dropped 3 bases and J dropped 3 bases, with 24 bases sitting between them. Germline CDR1 is GTSNPN and CDR2 is SVGIG (reference sequence). CDR3 length: 17 residues. CDR3 bases: TGTGCCTGGAGACTTAAAGGGACAAACGTTCACGGCTACGAGCAGTACTTC. The encoded protein is CAWRLKGTNVHGYEQYF.

The table lists this clone with a few counts. The chain combines TRBV11-3 with TRBJ2-1; TRBD2 agrees at 10 bases. In germline, CDR1 is SGHNT, CDR2 YENEEA. The V and J ends lost 0 bases and 8 bases, in that order; junction bases with no gene match: 4. This CDR3 is built from 15 residues. CDR3 DNA: TGTGCCAGCAGCTTAGAGGAGACTAGCGGGCATGAGCAGTTCTTC. Its protein is CASSLEETSGHEQFF.

The gene calls are TRBV6-6 and TRBJ1-5, with 7 bases that match TRBD1. The germline V gene encodes CDR1 MNHNY and CDR2 SVGAGI (reference sequence). V dropped 6 bases and J dropped 4; count of bases not matched to a gene: 9. This CDR3 has 15 residues. The CDR3 sequence is CASRPSRDRNQPQHF. The CDR3 DNA follows: TGTGCCAGCAGGCCTAGCCGGGACAGAAATCAGCCCCAGCATTTT.